This TCR beta chain was found in a study of blood T cells in healthy people across ages. V dropped 3 bases and J dropped 13; count of bases not matched to a gene: 7. The CDR3 is 13 amino acids. CDR1 and CDR2 from the germline V gene are LGHDT and YNNKEL (reference sequence). Primers used in a second PCR of about 6 to 12 cycles were a sample-barcoded 5' primer and a J-beta primer mix. MiXCR, run by TCRdb on the 5' RACE reads, gives a single entry per CDR3 protein. The data contain more than 750,000 distinct CDR3 sequences, roughly 28% of them seen just once; the ten biggest clones take up around 9.6%. The same sample was also studied in work on T cells of mothers and their children.

The sequencing input was blood. The chain joins TRBV3-1 to TRBJ1-5, with TRBD1 matching over 9 bases. The TCR originated in a woman aged 40 to 50 in good health. In nucleotides, the CDR3 is TGTGCCAGCAGCCAGTCCCGGGACAGGGAACAGCATTTT. The encoded protein is CASSQSRDREQHF.